This T cell receptor (beta chain) was captured by sequencing in a study of blood T cell repertoires in COVID-19. In the study overall: T cells, B-cell-depleted T cells, or PBMCs supplied cDNA or gDNA.

This study enrolled people aged about 18 to 90 from about two dozen US geographic areas. The data were produced by immunoSEQ multiplex PCR, yet TCRdb's version contains in-frame clones alone and is incomplete. This sample carries roughly 140,000 clones, about 82% of them seen once, and the ten largest clones take 6.2%. The sample consisted of PBMCs or T cells enriched from blood (not recorded which). The receptor comes from a woman between 40 and 55 years old who had recovered from COVID-19.

The CDR3 DNA reads TGTGCCAGCAGCCAATCATCTGGGGGGGCCGTTGAGCAGTTCTTC. Protein sequence: CASSQSSGGAVEQFF. The chain employs TRBV16 and TRBJ2-1; the D gene is possibly TRBD2 (7 bases). The germline V gene has CDR1 KGHSY and CDR2 FQNENV. The CDR3 spans 15 residues. V was trimmed by 0 bases and J by 9 bases, leaving 15 bases between them. Looking up the rest from reference TRBV16 and TRBJ2-1 gives the full variable domain: GEEVAQTPKHLVRGEGQKAKLYCAPIKGHSYVFWYQQVLKNEFKFLISFQNENVFDETGMPKERFSAKCLPNSPCSLEIQATKLEDSAVYFCASSQSSGGAVEQFFGPGTRLTVL.